The sequence of this T cell receptor beta chain was determined in a study of T cell responses to AZD1222 COVID-19 vaccine. Assay used: immunoSEQ multiplex PCR; TCRdb lists only in-frame clones, some missing. The sample includes approximately 150,000 clones, roughly 90% seen only once; the top ten take approximately 1.5%. V lost 3 bases to trimming and J lost 5 bases; unmatched junction nucleotides: 6. This CDR3 comprises 15 residues. Looked up from germline, CDR1 is KGHSH and CDR2 is LQKENI. The clonotype originates from an adult in good health. The chain combines TRBV18 with TRBJ2-5; 10 bases map to TRBD1. The input for sequencing was peripheral blood, taken on day 0 of AZD1222 vaccination. The CDR3 region has the DNA TGTGCCAGCTCACCCGGGACAGGGGCTCGGGAGACCCAGTACTTC. It encodes CASSPGTGARETQYF.